Shown below are 7 T cell receptor beta chains from a single sample sequenced in a study of cytomegalovirus exposure and HLA in healthy donors. Primers: 60 Vbeta forward and 13 Jbeta reverse. The repertoire was sequenced with immunoSEQ multiplex PCR; TCRdb's copy has only in-frame clones and lacks some. The sample has roughly 110,000 clones, about three quarters seen once. The sequenced material came from PBMCs. These TCRs come from a boy younger than 18 in good health and CMV-seronegative.

The chain is built from TRBV30 and TRBJ2-2; possibly TRBD2 for D (5 bases). Looked up from germline, CDR1 is GTSNPN and CDR2 is SVGIG (reference sequence). The CDR3 covers 12 residues. V lost 5 bases to trimming and J lost 1 base, with 5 bases between them. DNA for the CDR3: TGTGCCTGGCGGGGGAACACCGGGGAGCTGTTTTTT. Translation gives CAWRGNTGELFF.

The V call is TRBV5-1, the J call TRBJ2-7, with 11 bases that match TRBD1. There are 15 residues in the CDR3. J was trimmed by 4 bases and V by 4 bases; bases with no gene match: 7. Germline CDR1 is SGHRS and CDR2 is YFSETQ. The CDR3 DNA follows: TGCGCCAGCAGCCTCCGGACAGGGGGCGGGTACGAGCAGTACTTC. It encodes CASSLRTGGGYEQYF.

With regard to this clone: Lacking the conserved final phenylalanine or tryptophan, this CDR3 likely reflects a read error. This sequence joins TRBV6-1 and TRBJ1-2, with 7 nucleotides matching TRBD1. The germline V gene encodes CDR1 MNHNS and CDR2 SASEGT. The V and J ends lost 5 bases and 5 bases, in that order; junction bases with no gene match: 11. The CDR3 is 15 residues long. The CDR3 reads CASSISGTVSYGYTV. As DNA, the CDR3 is TGTGCCAGCAGTATTTCCGGGACAGTAAGTTATGGCTACACCGTC.

This clone was observed a single time. The chain combines TRBV9 with TRBJ2-3; unclear D gene. CDR3 length: 14 amino acids. Germline CDR1 reads SGDLS; CDR2 reads YYNGEE. V was cut by 5 bases and J by 4 bases, with 14 bases left in between. The CDR3 is CASSGPSGADTQYF. In nucleotides, the CDR3 is TGTGCCAGCAGTGGGCCCAGTGGCGCAGATACGCAGTATTTT.

This clone was seen a few times. CDR3 coding DNA: TGTGCCAGCAGCAAAGATGGGGACAGGGATTACGAGCAGTACTTC. Encoded protein: CASSKDGDRDYEQYF. The J gene is TRBJ2-7, the V gene TRBV21-1; TRBD1, the table's D call, was not compared with the DNA. TRBV21-1 is deemed a pseudogene. The CDR3 has 15 residues.

This clone has a single count. The chain links TRBV30 to TRBJ1-1; no clear D. The CDR3 runs 11 residues. Germline-derived CDR1 and CDR2 are GTSNPN and SVGIG (reference sequence). V was clipped by 4 bases and J by 7 bases, with 10 bases between them. The CDR3 here is CAWNSRGEAFF. The CDR3, as DNA: TGTGCCTGGAATTCACGAGGTGAAGCTTTCTTT.

The rearrangement links TRBV19 to TRBJ2-7; 10 nucleotides line up with TRBD2. Trimming removed 1 base from V and 4 bases from J; junction bases left unmatched: 4. The CDR3 extends over 15 amino acids. Per germline, CDR1 LNHDA and CDR2 SQIVND (reference sequence). The CDR3 sequence: CASSIVLAGAYEQYF. The CDR3 nucleotides read TGTGCCAGTAGTATAGTTCTAGCGGGGGCTTACGAGCAGTACTTC.